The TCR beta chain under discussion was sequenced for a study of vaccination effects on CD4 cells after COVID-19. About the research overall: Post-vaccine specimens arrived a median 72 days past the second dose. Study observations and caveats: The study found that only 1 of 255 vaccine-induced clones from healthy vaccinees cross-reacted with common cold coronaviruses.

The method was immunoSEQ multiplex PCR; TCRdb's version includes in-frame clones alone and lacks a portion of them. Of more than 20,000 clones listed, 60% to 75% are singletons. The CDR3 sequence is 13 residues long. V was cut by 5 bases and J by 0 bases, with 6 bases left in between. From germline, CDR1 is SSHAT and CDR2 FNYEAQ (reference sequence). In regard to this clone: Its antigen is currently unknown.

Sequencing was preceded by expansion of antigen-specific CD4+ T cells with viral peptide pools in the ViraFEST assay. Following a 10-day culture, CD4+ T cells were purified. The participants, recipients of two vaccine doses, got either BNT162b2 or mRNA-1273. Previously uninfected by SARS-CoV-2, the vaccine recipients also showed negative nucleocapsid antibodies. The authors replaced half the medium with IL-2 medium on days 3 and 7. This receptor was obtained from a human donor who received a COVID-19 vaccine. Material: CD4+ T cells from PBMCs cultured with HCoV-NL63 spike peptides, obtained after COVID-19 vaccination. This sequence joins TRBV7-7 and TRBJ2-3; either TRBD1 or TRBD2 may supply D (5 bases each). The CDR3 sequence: CASSRDSTDTQYF. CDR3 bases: TGTGCCAGCAGCAGGGACAGCACAGATACGCAGTATTTT.